This TCR beta chain was captured in a study of beta chain features in type 1 diabetes. Study-level points and caveats: Moderate but significant shortening of TCRB CDR3s was recorded in all four CD4+ subsets from Type 1 diabetes patients. Sampled from patients, naive, central memory and Treg TCRB repertoires appeared more similar than those sampled from healthy donors.

As to this clone: Its antigen is still unknown.

The CDR3 has 13 residues. V shed 3 bases and J shed 8 bases, with 11 bases lying between them. CDR1 SGHVS and CDR2 FQNEAQ come from the germline V gene. Every bit of the isolated RNA underwent reverse transcription, so sequencing read expressed TCRB transcripts. Sequencing of naive, central memory and regulatory T cell samples gave an average of about 3.57 million reads. The data were produced by immunoSEQ multiplex PCR, yet TCRdb's version contains in-frame clones alone and is incomplete. The sample yields some 300,000 clones, 8% seen once. The specimen was central memory CD4+ T cells from blood. J is TRBJ2-4 and V is TRBV7-8; D possibly corresponds to TRBD2 (7 bases). The clonotype comes from a woman in her late teens or twenties in good health. This CDR3 reads CASSFGGPDIQYF. In nucleotides, the CDR3 is TGTGCCAGCAGCTTCGGGGGGCCGGACATTCAGTACTTC.